This T cell receptor (beta chain) was sequenced during a study of Ad26.COV2.S vaccination and SARS-CoV-2 variants. Background on the study: A COV1001 Ad26.COV2.S trial-arm participant provided the sample. The study's findings and limits: Vaccine and placebo recipients had similar non-spike TCR breadth.

The CDR3 consists of 15 residues. Germline CDR1 and CDR2: KGHDR and SFDVKD. The V end lost 1 base, the J end lost 1 base, and 6 bases lay between the germline ends. In regard to this clone: As yet, its antigen is unknown.

Treatment given: about 20 received Ad26.COV2.S at low or high dose, single or two shots; roughly five received placebo; per-sample allocation not given. At day 63 after the first vaccine or placebo injection, samples were drawn. As its vector, the vaccine had Ad26, which expressed Wuhan-strain SARS-CoV-2 spike. TCRdb's table, derived via immunoSEQ multiplex PCR, lists solely in-frame clones and lacks some. The sample lists around 380,000 clones; more than 85% were seen once. Sequences were derived from peripheral blood, sampled in a trial of Ad26.COV2.S vaccine versus placebo. The sequence was collected from a person aged 18-60 years who received the Ad26.COV2.S COVID-19 vaccine or a placebo. The rearrangement joins TRBV24-1 to TRBJ2-2, with D unresolved. CDR3 loop: CATSDFPGNTGELFF. The CDR3 DNA reads TGTGCCACCAGTGATTTTCCAGGGAACACCGGGGAGCTGTTTTTT.